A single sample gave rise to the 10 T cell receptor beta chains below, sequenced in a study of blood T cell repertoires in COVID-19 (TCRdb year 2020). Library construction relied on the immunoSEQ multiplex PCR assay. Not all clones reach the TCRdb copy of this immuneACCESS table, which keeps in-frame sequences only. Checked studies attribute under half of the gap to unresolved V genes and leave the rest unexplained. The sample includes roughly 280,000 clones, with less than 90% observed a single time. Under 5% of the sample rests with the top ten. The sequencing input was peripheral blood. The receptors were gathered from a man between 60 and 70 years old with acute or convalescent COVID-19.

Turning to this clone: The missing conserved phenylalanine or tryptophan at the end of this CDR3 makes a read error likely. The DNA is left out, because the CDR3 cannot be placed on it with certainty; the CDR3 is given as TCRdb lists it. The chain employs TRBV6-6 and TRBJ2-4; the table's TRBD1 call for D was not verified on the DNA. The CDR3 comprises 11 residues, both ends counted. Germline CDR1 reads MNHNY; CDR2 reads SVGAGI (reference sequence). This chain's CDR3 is CASTDRARAHI.

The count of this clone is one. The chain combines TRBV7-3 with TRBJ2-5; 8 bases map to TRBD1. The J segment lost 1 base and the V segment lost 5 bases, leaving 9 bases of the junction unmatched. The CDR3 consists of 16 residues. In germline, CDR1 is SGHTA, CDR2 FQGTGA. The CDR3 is CASSRLGGQVQETQYF. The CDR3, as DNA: TGTGCCAGCAGCCGACTTGGGGGACAGGTCCAAGAGACCCAGTACTTC.

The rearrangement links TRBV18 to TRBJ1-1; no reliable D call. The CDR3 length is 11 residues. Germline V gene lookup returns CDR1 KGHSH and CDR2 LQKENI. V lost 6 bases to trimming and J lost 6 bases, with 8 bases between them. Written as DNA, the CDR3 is TGTGCCAGCTCTAACACAGCTGAAGCTTTCTTT. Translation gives CASSNTAEAFF.

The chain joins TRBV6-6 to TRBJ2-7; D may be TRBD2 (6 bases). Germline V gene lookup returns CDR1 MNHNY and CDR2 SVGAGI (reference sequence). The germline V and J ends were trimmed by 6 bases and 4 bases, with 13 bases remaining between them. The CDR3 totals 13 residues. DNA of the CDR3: TGTGCCAGCAGCGGGAGTTTCGGATACGAGCAGTACTTC. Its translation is CASSGSFGYEQYF.

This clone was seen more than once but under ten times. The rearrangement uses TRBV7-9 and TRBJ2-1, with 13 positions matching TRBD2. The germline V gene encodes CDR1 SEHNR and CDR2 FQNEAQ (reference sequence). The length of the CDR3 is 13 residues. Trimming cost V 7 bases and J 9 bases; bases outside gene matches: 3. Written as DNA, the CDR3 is TGTGCCAGCACCACTAGCGGGAGGGTTGAGCAGTTCTTC. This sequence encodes CASTTSGRVEQFF.

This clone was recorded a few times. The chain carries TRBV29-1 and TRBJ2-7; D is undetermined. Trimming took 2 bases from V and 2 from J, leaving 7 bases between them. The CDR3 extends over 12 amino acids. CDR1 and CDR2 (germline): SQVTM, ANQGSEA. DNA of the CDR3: TGCAGCGTTGAAAGACAAACCTACGAGCAGTACTTC. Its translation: CSVERQTYEQYF.

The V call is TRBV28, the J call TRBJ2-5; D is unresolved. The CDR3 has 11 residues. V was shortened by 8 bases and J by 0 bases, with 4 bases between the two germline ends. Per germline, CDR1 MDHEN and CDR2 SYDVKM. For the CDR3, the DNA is TGTGCCAGCGAGTACCAAGAGACCCAGTACTTC. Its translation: CASEYQETQYF.

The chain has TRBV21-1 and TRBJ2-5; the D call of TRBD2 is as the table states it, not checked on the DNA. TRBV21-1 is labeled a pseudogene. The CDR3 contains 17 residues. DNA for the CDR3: TGTGCCAGCAGCAAAGCAGCCGGGACTAGGCTGGGGGAGACCCAGTACTTC. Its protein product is CASSKAAGTRLGETQYF.

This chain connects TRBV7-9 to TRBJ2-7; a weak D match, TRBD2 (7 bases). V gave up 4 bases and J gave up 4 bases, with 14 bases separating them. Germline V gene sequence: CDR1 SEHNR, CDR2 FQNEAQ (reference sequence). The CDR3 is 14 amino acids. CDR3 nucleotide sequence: TGTGCCAGCAGCTCAGCGGGGACAAGATACGAGCAGTACTTC. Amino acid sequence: CASSSAGTRYEQYF.

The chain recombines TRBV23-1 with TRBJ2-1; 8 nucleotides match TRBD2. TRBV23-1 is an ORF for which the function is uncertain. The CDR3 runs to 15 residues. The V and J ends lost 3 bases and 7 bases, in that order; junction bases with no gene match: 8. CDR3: CASSQDREGRNEQFF. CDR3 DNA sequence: TGCGCCAGCAGTCAGGATCGGGAGGGGCGGAATGAGCAGTTCTTC.